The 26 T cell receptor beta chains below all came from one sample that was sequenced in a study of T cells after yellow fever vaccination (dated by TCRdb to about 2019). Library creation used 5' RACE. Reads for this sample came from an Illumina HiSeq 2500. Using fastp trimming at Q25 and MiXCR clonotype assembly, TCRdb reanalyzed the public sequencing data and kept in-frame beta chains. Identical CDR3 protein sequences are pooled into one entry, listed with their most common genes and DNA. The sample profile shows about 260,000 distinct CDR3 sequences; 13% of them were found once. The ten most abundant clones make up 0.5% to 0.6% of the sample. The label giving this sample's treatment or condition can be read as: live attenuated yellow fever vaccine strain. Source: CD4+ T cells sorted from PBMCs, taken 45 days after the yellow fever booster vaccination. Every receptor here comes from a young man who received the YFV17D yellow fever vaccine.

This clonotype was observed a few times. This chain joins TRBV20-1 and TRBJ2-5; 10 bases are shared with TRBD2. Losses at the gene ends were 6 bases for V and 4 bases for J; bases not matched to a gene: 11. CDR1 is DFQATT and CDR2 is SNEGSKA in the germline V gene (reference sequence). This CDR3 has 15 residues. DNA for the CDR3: TGCAGTGCCGCCCGGTCTAGCGGGAGAGGAGAGACCCAGTACTTC. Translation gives CSAARSSGRGETQYF.

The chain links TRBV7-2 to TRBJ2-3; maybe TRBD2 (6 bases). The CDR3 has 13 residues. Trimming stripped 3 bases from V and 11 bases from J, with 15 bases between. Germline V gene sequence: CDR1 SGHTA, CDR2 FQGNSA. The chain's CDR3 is CASSLGGRGGQYF. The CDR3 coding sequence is TGTGCCAGCAGCTTGGGGGGACGAGGAGGGCAGTATTTT.

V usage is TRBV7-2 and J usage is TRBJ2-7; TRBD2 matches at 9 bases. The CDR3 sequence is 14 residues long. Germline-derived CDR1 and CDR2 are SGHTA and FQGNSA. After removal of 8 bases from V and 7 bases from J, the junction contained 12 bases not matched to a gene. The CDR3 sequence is CASRSAGGPGEQYF. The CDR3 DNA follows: TGTGCCAGCCGGTCCGCGGGAGGGCCAGGAGAGCAGTACTTC.

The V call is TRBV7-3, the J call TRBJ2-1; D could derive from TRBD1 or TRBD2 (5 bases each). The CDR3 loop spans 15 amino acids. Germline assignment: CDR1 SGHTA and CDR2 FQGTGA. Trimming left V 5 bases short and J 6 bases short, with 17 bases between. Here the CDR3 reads CASSPFGGSTNEQFF. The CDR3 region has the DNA TGTGCCAGCAGCCCATTTGGGGGTAGTACCAATGAGCAGTTCTTC. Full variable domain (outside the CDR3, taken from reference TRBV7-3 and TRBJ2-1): GAGVSQTPSNKVTEKGKYVELRCDPISGHTALYWYRQSLGQGPEFLIYFQGTGAADDSGLPNDRFFAVRPEGSVSTLKIQRTERGDSAVYLCASSPFGGSTNEQFFGPGTRLTVL.

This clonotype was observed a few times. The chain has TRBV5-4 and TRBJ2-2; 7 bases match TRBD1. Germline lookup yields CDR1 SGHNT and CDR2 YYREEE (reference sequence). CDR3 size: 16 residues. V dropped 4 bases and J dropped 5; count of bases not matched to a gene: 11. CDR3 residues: CASSGPGTDSTGELFF. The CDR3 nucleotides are TGTGCCAGCAGCGGCCCCGGGACAGACTCAACCGGGGAGCTGTTTTTT.

Here the CDR3 reads CSVGTSGTEQYF. In DNA form, the CDR3 reads TGCAGCGTGGGGACTAGCGGGACGGAGCAGTACTTC. This rearrangement joins TRBV29-1 to TRBJ2-7; the match to TRBD2 covers 13 bases. Germline values: CDR1 SQVTM, CDR2 ANQGSEA. The CDR3 consists of 12 residues. V shed 6 bases, J shed 7 bases, and the junction held 3 bases outside the gene matches.

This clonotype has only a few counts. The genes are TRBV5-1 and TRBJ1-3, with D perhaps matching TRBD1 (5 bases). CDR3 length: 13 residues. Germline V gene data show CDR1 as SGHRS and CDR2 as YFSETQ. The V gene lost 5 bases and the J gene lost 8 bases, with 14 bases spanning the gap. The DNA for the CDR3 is TGCGCCAGCAGGCAACAGGCCACGGACACCATATATTTT. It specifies CASRQQATDTIYF. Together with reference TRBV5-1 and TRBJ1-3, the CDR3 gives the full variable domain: KAGVTQTPRYLIKTRGQQVTLSCSPISGHRSVSWYQQTPGQGLQFLFEYFSETQRNKGNFPGRFSGRQFSNSRSEMNVSTLELGDSALYLCASRQQATDTIYFGEGSWLTVV.

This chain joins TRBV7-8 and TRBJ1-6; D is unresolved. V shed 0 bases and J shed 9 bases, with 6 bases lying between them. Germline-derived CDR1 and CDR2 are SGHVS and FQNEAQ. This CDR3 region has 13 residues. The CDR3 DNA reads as TGTGCCAGCAGCTTAGCGGTAGCTTCACCCCTCCACTTT. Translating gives CASSLAVASPLHF.

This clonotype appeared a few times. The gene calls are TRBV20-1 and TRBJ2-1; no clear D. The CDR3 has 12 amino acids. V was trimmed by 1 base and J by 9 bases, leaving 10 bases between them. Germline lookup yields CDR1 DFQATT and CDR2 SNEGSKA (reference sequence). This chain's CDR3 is CSARGPGSEQFF. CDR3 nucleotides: TGCAGTGCTAGAGGGCCGGGCTCTGAGCAGTTCTTC.

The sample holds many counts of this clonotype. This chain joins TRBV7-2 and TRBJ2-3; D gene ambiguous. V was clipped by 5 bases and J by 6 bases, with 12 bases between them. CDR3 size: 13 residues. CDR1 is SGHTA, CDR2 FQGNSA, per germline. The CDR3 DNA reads TGTGCCAGCAGCCTTACTCCCCCCGATACGCAGTATTTT. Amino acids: CASSLTPPDTQYF.

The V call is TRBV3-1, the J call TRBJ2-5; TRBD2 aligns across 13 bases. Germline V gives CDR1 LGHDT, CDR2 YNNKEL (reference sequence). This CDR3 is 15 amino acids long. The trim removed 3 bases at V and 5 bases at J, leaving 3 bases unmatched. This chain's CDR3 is CASSQGTSGMETQYF. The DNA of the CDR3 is TGTGCCAGCAGCCAGGGGACTAGCGGGATGGAGACCCAGTACTTC.

CDR3 sequence (DNA): TGTGCCAGCAGTTACCAGGGCCCGAACACCGGGGAGCTGTTTTTT. The encoded protein is CASSYQGPNTGELFF. This sequence joins TRBV6-2 or TRBV6-3 and TRBJ2-2; tentatively, D is TRBD1 (5 bases). Germline V gives CDR1 MNHEY, CDR2 SVGEGT. V was cut by 2 bases and J by 0 bases, with 7 bases left in between. The CDR3 runs 15 residues.

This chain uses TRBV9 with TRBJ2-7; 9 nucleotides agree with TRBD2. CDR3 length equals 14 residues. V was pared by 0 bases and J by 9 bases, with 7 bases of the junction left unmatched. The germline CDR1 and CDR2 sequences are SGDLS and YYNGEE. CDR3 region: CASSVGGSGSWQYF. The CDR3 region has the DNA TGTGCCAGCAGCGTAGGTGGTAGCGGGAGCTGGCAGTACTTC.

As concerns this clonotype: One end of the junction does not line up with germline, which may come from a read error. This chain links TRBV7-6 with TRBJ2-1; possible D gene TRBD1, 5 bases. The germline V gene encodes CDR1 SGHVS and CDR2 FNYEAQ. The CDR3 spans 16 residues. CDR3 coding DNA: TGTGCCAGCAGCCCCTATCAGGGTAGCTCCTGCAATGAGCAGTTCTTC. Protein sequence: CASSPYQGSSCNEQFF. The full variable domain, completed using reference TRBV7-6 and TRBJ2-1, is GAGVSQSPRYKVTKRGQDVALRCDPISGHVSLYWYRQALGQGPEFLTYFNYEAQQDKSGLPNDRFSAERPEGSISTLTIQRTEQRDSAMYRCASSPYQGSSCNEQFFGPGTRLTVL.

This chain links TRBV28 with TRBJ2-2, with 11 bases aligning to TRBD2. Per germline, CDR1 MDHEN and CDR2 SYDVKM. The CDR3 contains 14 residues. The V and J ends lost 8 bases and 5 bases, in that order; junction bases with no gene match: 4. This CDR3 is CASRPSGRTGELFF. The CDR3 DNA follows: TGTGCCAGCCGCCCTAGCGGGAGGACCGGGGAGCTGTTTTTT.

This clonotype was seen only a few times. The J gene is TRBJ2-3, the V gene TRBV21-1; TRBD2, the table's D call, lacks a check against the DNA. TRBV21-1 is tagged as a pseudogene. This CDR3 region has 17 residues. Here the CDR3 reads CASSGIAGGPRTNTQYF. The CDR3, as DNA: TGTGCCAGCAGCGGGATAGCGGGAGGACCCCGCACGAATACGCAGTATTTT.

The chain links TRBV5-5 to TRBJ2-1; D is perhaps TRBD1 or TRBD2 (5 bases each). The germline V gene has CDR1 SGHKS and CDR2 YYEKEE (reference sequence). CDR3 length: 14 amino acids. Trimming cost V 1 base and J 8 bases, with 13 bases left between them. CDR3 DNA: TGTGCCAGCAGCTTGAGTCCGGGGCGGGATGAGCAGTTCTTC. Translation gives CASSLSPGRDEQFF.

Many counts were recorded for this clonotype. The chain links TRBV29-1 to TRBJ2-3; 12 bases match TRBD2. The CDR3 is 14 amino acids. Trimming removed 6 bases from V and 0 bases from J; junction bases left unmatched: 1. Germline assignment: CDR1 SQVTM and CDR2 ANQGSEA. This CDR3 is CSVGTSGSTDTQYF. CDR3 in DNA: TGCAGCGTCGGGACTAGCGGGAGCACAGATACGCAGTATTTT.

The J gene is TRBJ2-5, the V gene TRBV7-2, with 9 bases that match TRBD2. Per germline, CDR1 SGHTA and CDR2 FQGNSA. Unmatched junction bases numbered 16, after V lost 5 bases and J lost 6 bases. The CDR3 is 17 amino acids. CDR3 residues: CASSPSTSGNGVQTQYF. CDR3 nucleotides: TGTGCCAGCAGCCCATCGACTAGCGGAAATGGGGTACAGACCCAGTACTTC.

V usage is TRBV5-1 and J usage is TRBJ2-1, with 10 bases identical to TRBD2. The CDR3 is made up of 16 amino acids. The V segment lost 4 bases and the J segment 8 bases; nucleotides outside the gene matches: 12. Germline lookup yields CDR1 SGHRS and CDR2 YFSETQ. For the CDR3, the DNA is TGCGCCAGCAGCGTACCTCTAGCGGGAGTAGGCGATGAGCAGTTCTTC. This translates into CASSVPLAGVGDEQFF.

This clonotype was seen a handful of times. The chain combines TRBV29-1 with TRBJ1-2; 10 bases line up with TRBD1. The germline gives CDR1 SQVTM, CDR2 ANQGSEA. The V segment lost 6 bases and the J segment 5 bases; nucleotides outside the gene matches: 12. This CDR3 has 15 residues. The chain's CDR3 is CSVASRDRGLYGYTF. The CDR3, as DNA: TGCAGCGTCGCCTCTCGGGACAGGGGATTATATGGCTACACCTTC.

CDR3 nucleotide sequence: TGCGCCAGCAGCTTGGGGCAGGGCGCAACCCCGAACACTGAAGCTTTCTTT. It is translated as CASSLGQGATPNTEAFF. J is TRBJ1-1 and V is TRBV5-1, with D perhaps matching TRBD1 (5 bases). The germline V and J ends were trimmed by 0 bases and 1 base, with 16 bases remaining between them. The CDR3 is 17 amino acids. Looked up from germline, CDR1 is SGHRS and CDR2 is YFSETQ.

The CDR3 region is CASSPTGLGSGSYEQYF. CDR3 nucleotides: TGTGCCAGCAGCCCGACAGGGCTGGGTAGCGGGAGCTACGAGCAGTACTTC. V gene TRBV3-1 combines with J gene TRBJ2-7, with 9 bases that match TRBD2. The ends lost 4 bases at V and 3 bases at J; junction bases unmatched: 13. The germline CDR1 and CDR2 sequences are LGHDT and YNNKEL (reference sequence). The CDR3 loop spans 17 amino acids.

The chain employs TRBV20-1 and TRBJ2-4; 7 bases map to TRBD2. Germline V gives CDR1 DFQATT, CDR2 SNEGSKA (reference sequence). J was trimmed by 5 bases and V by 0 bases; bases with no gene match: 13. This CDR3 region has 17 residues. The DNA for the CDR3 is TGCAGTGCTAGAGATAGCGCGGTAGCGGGCGCCCAAAACATTCAGTACTTC. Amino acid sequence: CSARDSAVAGAQNIQYF.

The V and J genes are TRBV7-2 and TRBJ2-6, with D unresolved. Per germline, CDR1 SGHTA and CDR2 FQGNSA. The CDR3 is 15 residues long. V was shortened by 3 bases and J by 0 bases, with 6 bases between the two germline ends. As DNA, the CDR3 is TGTGCCAGCAGCTTGACTTTCTCTGGGGCCAACGTCCTGACTTTC. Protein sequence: CASSLTFSGANVLTF.

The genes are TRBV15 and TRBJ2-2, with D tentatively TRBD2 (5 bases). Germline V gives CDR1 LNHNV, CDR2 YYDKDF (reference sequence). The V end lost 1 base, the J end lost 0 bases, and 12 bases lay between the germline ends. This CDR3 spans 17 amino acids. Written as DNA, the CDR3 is TGTGCCACCAGCAGAGCCACGGGGATTACGAACACCGGGGAGCTGTTTTTT. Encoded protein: CATSRATGITNTGELFF.